This T cell receptor beta chain is from a study of STAT5B mutations in CD4+ large granular lymphocyte leukemia. This CDR3 region has 16 residues. Trimming shortened V by 2 bases and J by 0 bases, and 11 bases separated the two germline ends. Per the germline V gene, CDR1 is MNHEY and CDR2 is SMNVEV (reference sequence). Study-level points and caveats: Patient CD4-sorted repertoires looked more clonal than healthy CD4+ repertoires, even without putative leukemic clones. TRBV06-family usage was enriched in top patient clones (8/27) versus controls (2/35).

Repertoires were generated with immunoSEQ multiplex PCR, while TCRdb's copy carries only in-frame clones and drops some. The sample has 20,000 to 25,000 clones, 70% to 75% seen once; the top ten hold approximately 30%. On this clone: No antigen is known for it.

Source material: CD4+ T cells from blood buffy coats. The source of this sequence is a human donor in good health. This chain links TRBV27 with TRBJ2-1, with a weak D call TRBD1 (5 bases). The CDR3, as DNA: TGTGCCAGCAGTTTAGGGGCCTGGGGCTCCTACAATGAGCAGTTCTTC. This codes for CASSLGAWGSYNEQFF.